One and the same sample provided the 21 T cell receptor beta chains below, sequenced in a study of early T cells in non-severe SARS-CoV-2 infection. In TCRdb, the 5' RACE reads were re-called with MiXCR into one record per CDR3 protein. Altogether about 28,000 distinct CDR3 sequences are present, about 4.3% being singletons, with the ten largest covering under 6.5%. Sequencing was performed on whole blood, taken at baseline. These receptors originate from an adult who was a healthcare worker with PCR-confirmed SARS-CoV-2 infection or an uninfected control (not recorded which).

The table lists this clonotype with many counts. J is TRBJ2-7 and V is TRBV19; no firm D call. V shed 7 bases and J shed 1 base, with 11 bases lying between them. The CDR3 loop spans 13 amino acids. Germline V lookup: CDR1 LNHDA, CDR2 SQIVND (reference sequence). The CDR3: CASKSGQSYEQYF. The CDR3 DNA sequence: TGTGCCAGTAAAAGTGGTCAATCCTACGAGCAGTACTTC.

This clonotype showed up just a few times. The chain couples TRBV11-3 to TRBJ2-2; TRBD1 or TRBD2 may be the D gene (6 bases each). Germline loops: CDR1 SGHNT, CDR2 YENEEA. This CDR3 is 17 amino acids long. V gave up 5 bases and J gave up 4 bases, with 20 bases separating them. The CDR3 protein is CASSPRGGPGATGELFF. In DNA, the CDR3 is TGTGCCAGCAGCCCGAGGGGAGGTCCAGGGGCCACCGGGGAGCTGTTTTTT.

This clonotype came up many times. V and J are TRBV7-8 and TRBJ1-2; D might be TRBD1 (6 bases). Germline-derived CDR1 and CDR2 are SGHVS and FQNEAQ. V was cut by 1 base and J by 6 bases, with 15 bases left in between. CDR3 length: 15 residues. The CDR3 DNA follows: TGTGCCAGCAGCTTAGTGCAGGGGAGGATCGATGGCTACACCTTC. Amino acids: CASSLVQGRIDGYTF.

This clonotype was recorded at least ten times. The V gene is TRBV7-9, the J gene TRBJ2-1; D is unclear. The germline V gene has CDR1 SEHNR and CDR2 FQNEAQ (reference sequence). The CDR3 length is 16 residues. Trimming cost V 4 bases and J 7 bases, with 20 bases left between them. In nucleotides, the CDR3 is TGTGCCAGCAGCTCCCCCCAGGTTCTACTCGGAAATGAGCAGTTCTTC. Its protein is CASSSPQVLLGNEQFF.

This clonotype appeared many times. V gene TRBV28 combines with J gene TRBJ1-3; TRBD1 might be the D (6 bases). Germline loops: CDR1 MDHEN, CDR2 SYDVKM. Deletions cut 10 bases from V and 1 base from J, with 8 bases between. CDR3 size: 12 residues. The CDR3 DNA reads as TGTGCCACCACAGGGTCTGGAAACACCATATATTTT. This encodes CATTGSGNTIYF.

This clonotype showed up just a few times. The rearrangement links TRBV5-1 to TRBJ2-3; TRBD2 matches 9 bases. V shed 0 bases and J 4 bases; nucleotides not matched to a gene: 3. Germline values: CDR1 SGHRS, CDR2 YFSETQ. The CDR3 runs 15 residues. The CDR3 loop reads CASSLVKREADTQYF. Written as DNA, the CDR3 is TGCGCCAGCAGCTTGGTGAAGCGGGAGGCAGATACGCAGTATTTT. Full variable domain (missing parts from reference TRBV5-1 and TRBJ2-3): KAGVTQTPRYLIKTRGQQVTLSCSPISGHRSVSWYQQTPGQGLQFLFEYFSETQRNKGNFPGRFSGRQFSNSRSEMNVSTLELGDSALYLCASSLVKREADTQYFGPGTRLTVL.

This clonotype was counted at least ten times. The V gene is TRBV29-1, the J gene TRBJ2-7; maybe TRBD1 (5 bases). V was trimmed by 6 bases and J by 0 bases, leaving 15 bases between them. The CDR3 length is 14 residues. Germline lookup yields CDR1 SQVTM and CDR2 ANQGSEA. CDR3 sequence (DNA): TGCAGCGTAGTTCAAGAAGGGGCCTCCTACGAGCAGTACTTC. It encodes CSVVQEGASYEQYF.

This clonotype was counted many times. J is TRBJ2-3 and V is TRBV5-4; 11 nucleotides line up with TRBD2. This CDR3 is built from 17 residues. From germline, CDR1 is SGHNT and CDR2 YYREEE (reference sequence). Losses at the gene ends were 3 bases for V and 4 bases for J; bases not matched to a gene: 10. CDR3 sequence (DNA): TGTGCCAGCAGCTCACCCTTAGCGGGGGGGAGCGCAGATACGCAGTATTTT. Translated, it gives CASSSPLAGGSADTQYF. The full variable domain, its missing parts supplied by reference TRBV5-4 and TRBJ2-3, is ETGVTQSPTHLIKTRGQQVTLRCSSQSGHNTVSWYQQALGQGPQFIFQYYREEENGRGNFPPRFSGLQFPNYSSELNVNALELDDSALYLCASSSPLAGGSADTQYFGPGTRLTVL.

Written as DNA, the CDR3 is TGTGCCAGCAGTTACTTCGGGACAGCCTCAGAGACCCAGTACTTC. Amino acids: CASSYFGTASETQYF. The V gene is TRBV6-2 or TRBV6-3, the J gene TRBJ2-5, with 7 bases aligning to TRBD1. Germline CDR1 and CDR2: MNHEY and SVGEGT. The CDR3 is made up of 15 amino acids. V lost 1 base, J lost 4 bases, and 6 bases stayed unmatched.

Note on this clonotype: A much larger clonotype is one base distant, so this may be a read error. The V and J genes are TRBV6-2 or TRBV6-3 and TRBJ2-2, with 9 bases lining up with TRBD2. The CDR3 runs 20 residues. Germline values: CDR1 MNHEY, CDR2 SVGEGT. The CDR3 region is CANSPPPQLAGPNTDGELFF. The CDR3 DNA sequence: TGTGCCAACAGTCCCCCTCCACAACTAGCGGGTCCCAACACGGACGGGGAGCTGTTTTTT.

This clonotype was detected many times. This sequence joins TRBV24-1 and TRBJ2-1; 9 positions match TRBD1. The CDR3 runs 18 residues. The V and J ends lost 4 bases and 4 bases, in that order; junction bases with no gene match: 13. Per germline, CDR1 KGHDR and CDR2 SFDVKD. Here the CDR3 DNA reads TGTGCCACCAGTGACCAAAAAAAAATGGGACAGGGATACAATGAGCAGTTCTTC. Translated: CATSDQKKMGQGYNEQFF.

Ten or more counts support this clonotype. V gene TRBV7-3 combines with J gene TRBJ2-3; 11 positions agree with TRBD2. CDR1 is SGHTA and CDR2 is FQGTGA in the germline V gene. This CDR3 spans 17 amino acids. V lost 2 bases, J lost 3 bases, and 7 bases stayed unmatched. The CDR3 bases are TGTGCCAGCAGCTTATCGGCACTAGCGGGAGTTACAGATACGCAGTATTTT. It is translated as CASSLSALAGVTDTQYF.

This clonotype came up many times. The chain links TRBV3-1 to TRBJ2-1, with D tentatively TRBD1 or TRBD2 (5 bases each). Trimming left V 1 base short and J 3 bases short, with 7 bases between. Germline-derived CDR1 and CDR2 are LGHDT and YNNKEL (reference sequence). The CDR3 runs 14 residues. CDR3 nucleotide sequence: TGTGCCAGCAGCCAAGTTGGGGGCTACAATGAGCAGTTCTTC. Translating gives CASSQVGGYNEQFF.

This clonotype was counted ten times or more. J is TRBJ2-7 and V is TRBV7-9; no definite D call. The CDR3 loop spans 13 amino acids. With 4 bases removed from V and 2 bases from J, the gap between germline ends came to 9 bases. The germline CDR1 and CDR2 sequences are SEHNR and FQNEAQ (reference sequence). The CDR3 is CASSSKYPYEQYF. DNA for the CDR3: TGTGCCAGCAGCTCGAAGTACCCCTACGAGCAGTACTTC.

This clonotype was picked up many times. This chain uses TRBV27 with TRBJ1-2; D perhaps matches TRBD1 (5 bases). The V and J ends lost 1 base and 8 bases respectively, with 14 bases between them. The germline V gene encodes CDR1 MNHEY and CDR2 SMNVEV (reference sequence). The CDR3 contains 14 residues. This CDR3 is CASSLYPRARGYTF. The CDR3 bases are TGTGCCAGCAGTTTATATCCCAGGGCCCGCGGCTACACCTTC.

The table lists this clonotype with many counts. The rearrangement joins TRBV6-4 to TRBJ2-3, with D unclear. V shed 6 bases and J shed 0 bases, with 13 bases lying between them. Germline lookup yields CDR1 MRHNA and CDR2 SNTAGT. This CDR3 has 15 amino acids. The CDR3 here is CASSQQVGSTDTQYF. In DNA, the CDR3 is TGTGCCAGCAGCCAGCAGGTCGGGAGCACAGATACGCAGTATTTT.

This clonotype has ten or more counts. The chain recombines TRBV28 with TRBJ2-7, with D hard to call. The CDR3 loop spans 12 amino acids. CDR1 and CDR2 (germline): MDHEN, SYDVKM. Trimming took off 4 bases at V and 1 base at J, with 5 bases between the two ends. CDR3 in amino acids: CASSSGSYEQYF. DNA of the CDR3: TGTGCCAGCAGTTCCGGTTCCTACGAGCAGTACTTC.

CDR3 sequence: CASSLGVAEQYF. Written as DNA, the CDR3 is TGTGCCAGCAGCTTAGGAGTAGCCGAGCAGTACTTC. The genes are TRBV7-2 and TRBJ2-7; the D is unclear. V was shortened by 1 base and J by 6 bases, with 7 bases between the two germline ends. Germline CDR1 is SGHTA and CDR2 is FQGNSA. The CDR3 runs to 12 residues.

Many counts were recorded for this clonotype. This chain uses TRBV6-1 with TRBJ2-6; a weak D match, TRBD2 (6 bases). Deletions cut 4 bases from V and 4 bases from J, with 11 bases between. From germline, CDR1 is MNHNS and CDR2 SASEGT. The CDR3 length is 15 residues. CDR3 nucleotides: TGTGCCAGCAGTGTAAACGGGAGAGGGGCCAACGTCCTGACTTTC. Residues: CASSVNGRGANVLTF.

This clonotype was seen repeatedly, ten times or more. The CDR3 reads CASSPTSGRASGELFF. The DNA of the CDR3 is TGCGCCAGCAGCCCTACTAGCGGGAGGGCCTCCGGGGAGCTGTTTTTT. The chain has TRBV5-1 and TRBJ2-2, with 13 bases fitting TRBD2. The germline V gene encodes CDR1 SGHRS and CDR2 YFSETQ. V was clipped by 4 bases and J by 6 bases; unmatched bases: 6. This CDR3 is 16 amino acids long.

This clonotype was found many times. The chain is built from TRBV30 and TRBJ2-2; no definite D call. V dropped 3 bases and J dropped 3 bases, with 2 bases sitting between them. The germline V gene has CDR1 GTSNPN and CDR2 SVGIG (reference sequence). This CDR3 is built from 11 residues. CDR3 nucleotide sequence: TGTGCCTGGAGGGACACCGGGGAGCTGTTTTTT. Its protein is CAWRDTGELFF.